This T cell receptor beta chain was recorded in a study of T cell changes during pregnancy in multiple sclerosis. The repertoire was sequenced with immunoSEQ multiplex PCR; TCRdb's copy has only in-frame clones and lacks some. Of about 40,000 clones detected, about 92% appear once; the ten largest clones hold over 10%. Trimming left V 6 bases short and J 4 bases short, with 15 bases between. Germline-derived CDR1 and CDR2 are LNHDA and SQIVND (reference sequence). This CDR3 is built from 15 residues. Sample: CD8+ T cells from peripheral blood mononuclear cells, taken in the first trimester of pregnancy. The TCR sequence derives from a female donor with multiple sclerosis, enrolled in a pregnancy study. This rearrangement joins TRBV19 to TRBJ1-4; D is unresolved. CDR3 coding DNA: TGTGCCAGTAGCTTAAGACACGTTAATAATGAAAAACTGTTTTTT. It translates to CASSLRHVNNEKLFF.